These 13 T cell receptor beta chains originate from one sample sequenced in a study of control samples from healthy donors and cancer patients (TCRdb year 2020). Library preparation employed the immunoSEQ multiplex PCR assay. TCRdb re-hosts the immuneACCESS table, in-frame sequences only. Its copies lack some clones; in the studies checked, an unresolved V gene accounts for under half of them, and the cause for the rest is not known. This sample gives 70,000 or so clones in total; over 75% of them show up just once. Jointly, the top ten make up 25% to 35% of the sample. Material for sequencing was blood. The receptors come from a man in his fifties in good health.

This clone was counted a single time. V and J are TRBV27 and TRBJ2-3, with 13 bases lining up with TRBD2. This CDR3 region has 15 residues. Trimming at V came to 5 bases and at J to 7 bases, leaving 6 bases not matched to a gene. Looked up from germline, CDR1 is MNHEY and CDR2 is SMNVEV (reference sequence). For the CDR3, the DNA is TGTGCCAGCAGTCTCACTAGCGGGGGGGCGAATACGCAGTATTTT. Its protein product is CASSLTSGGANTQYF.

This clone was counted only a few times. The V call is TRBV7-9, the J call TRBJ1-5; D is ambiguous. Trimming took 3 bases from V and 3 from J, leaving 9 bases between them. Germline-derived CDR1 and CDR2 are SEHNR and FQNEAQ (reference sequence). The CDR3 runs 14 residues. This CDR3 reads CASSFEGANQPQHF. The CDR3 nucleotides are TGTGCCAGCAGCTTCGAGGGTGCCAATCAGCCCCAGCATTTT.

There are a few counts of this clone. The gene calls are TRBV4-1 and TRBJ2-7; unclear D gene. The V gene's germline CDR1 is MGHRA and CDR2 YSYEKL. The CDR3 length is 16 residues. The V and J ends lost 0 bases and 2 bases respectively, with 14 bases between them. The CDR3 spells CASSQDSAEVTYEQYF. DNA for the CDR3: TGCGCCAGCAGCCAAGATTCGGCAGAAGTGACCTACGAGCAGTACTTC.

CDR3: CASSPVQGIYGYTF. DNA of the CDR3: TGTGCCAGCAGCCCGGTTCAGGGGATCTATGGCTACACCTTC. The genes are TRBV7-2 and TRBJ1-2; tentatively, D is TRBD1 (6 bases). Germline values: CDR1 SGHTA, CDR2 FQGNSA. Trimming cost V 5 bases and J 4 bases, with 14 bases left between them. The CDR3 spans 14 residues.

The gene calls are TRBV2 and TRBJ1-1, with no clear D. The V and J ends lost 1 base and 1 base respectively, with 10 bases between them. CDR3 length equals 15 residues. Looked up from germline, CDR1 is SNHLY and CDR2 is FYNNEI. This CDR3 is CASSEVKGRNTEAFF. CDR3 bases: TGTGCCAGCAGTGAAGTAAAGGGTAGGAACACTGAAGCTTTCTTT.

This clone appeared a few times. CDR3 DNA sequence: TGTGCCAGCAGTCCCCGACGGGAGCAGTTCTTC. It is translated as CASSPRREQFF. The V call is TRBV28, the J call TRBJ2-1, with unresolved D. CDR3 size: 11 residues. Germline assignment: CDR1 MDHEN and CDR2 SYDVKM. Between the trimmed V and J ends, which lost 5 bases and 10 bases, there was a span of 9 bases. Looking up the rest from reference TRBV28 and TRBJ2-1 gives the full variable domain: DVKVTQSSRYLVKRTGEKVFLECVQDMDHENMFWYRQDPGLGLRLIYFSYDVKMKEKGDIPEGYSVSREKKERFSLILESASTNQTSMYLCASSPRREQFFGPGTRLTVL.

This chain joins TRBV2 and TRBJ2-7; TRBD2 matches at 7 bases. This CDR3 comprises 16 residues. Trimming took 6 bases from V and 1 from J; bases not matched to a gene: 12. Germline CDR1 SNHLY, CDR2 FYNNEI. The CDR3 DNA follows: TGTGCCAGCAGGGGGGGACGGAGCGGGGCTTCCTACGAGCAGTACTTC. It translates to CASRGGRSGASYEQYF.

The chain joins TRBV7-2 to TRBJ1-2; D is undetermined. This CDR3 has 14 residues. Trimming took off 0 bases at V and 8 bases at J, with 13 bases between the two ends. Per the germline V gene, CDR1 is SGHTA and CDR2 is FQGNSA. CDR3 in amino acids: CASSLARKANGYTF. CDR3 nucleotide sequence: TGTGCCAGCAGCTTAGCGCGAAAGGCCAACGGCTACACCTTC.

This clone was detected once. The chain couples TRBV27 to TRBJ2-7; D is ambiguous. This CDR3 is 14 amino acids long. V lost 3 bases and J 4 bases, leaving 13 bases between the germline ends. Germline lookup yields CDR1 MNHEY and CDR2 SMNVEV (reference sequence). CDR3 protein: CASSFRVLPYEQYF. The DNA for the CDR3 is TGTGCCAGCAGTTTCAGAGTTCTCCCTTACGAGCAGTACTTC.

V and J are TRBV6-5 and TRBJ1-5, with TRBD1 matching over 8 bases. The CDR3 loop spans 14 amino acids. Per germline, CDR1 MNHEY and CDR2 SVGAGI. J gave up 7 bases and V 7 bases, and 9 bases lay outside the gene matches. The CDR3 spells CASNPTGAGQPQHF. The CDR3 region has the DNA TGTGCCAGCAACCCGACAGGGGCCGGACAGCCCCAGCATTTT.

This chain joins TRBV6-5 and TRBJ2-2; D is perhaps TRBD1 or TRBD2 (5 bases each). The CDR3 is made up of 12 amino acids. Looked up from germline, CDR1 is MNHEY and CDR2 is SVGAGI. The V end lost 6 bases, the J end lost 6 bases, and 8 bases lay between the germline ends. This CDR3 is CASRGVSGELFF. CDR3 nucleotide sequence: TGTGCCAGCAGGGGGGTGTCCGGGGAGCTGTTTTTT.

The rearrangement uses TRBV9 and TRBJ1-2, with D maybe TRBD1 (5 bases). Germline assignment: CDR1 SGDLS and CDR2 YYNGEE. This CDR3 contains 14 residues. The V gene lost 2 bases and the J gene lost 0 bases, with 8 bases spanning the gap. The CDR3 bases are TGTGCCAGCAGCGTCAGGGCCACTAACTATGGCTACACCTTC. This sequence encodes CASSVRATNYGYTF.

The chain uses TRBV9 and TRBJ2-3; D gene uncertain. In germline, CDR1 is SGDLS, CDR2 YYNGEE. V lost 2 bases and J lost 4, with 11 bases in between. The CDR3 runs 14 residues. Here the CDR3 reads CASSVGYAADTQYF. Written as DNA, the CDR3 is TGTGCCAGCAGCGTGGGTTACGCGGCAGATACGCAGTATTTT.